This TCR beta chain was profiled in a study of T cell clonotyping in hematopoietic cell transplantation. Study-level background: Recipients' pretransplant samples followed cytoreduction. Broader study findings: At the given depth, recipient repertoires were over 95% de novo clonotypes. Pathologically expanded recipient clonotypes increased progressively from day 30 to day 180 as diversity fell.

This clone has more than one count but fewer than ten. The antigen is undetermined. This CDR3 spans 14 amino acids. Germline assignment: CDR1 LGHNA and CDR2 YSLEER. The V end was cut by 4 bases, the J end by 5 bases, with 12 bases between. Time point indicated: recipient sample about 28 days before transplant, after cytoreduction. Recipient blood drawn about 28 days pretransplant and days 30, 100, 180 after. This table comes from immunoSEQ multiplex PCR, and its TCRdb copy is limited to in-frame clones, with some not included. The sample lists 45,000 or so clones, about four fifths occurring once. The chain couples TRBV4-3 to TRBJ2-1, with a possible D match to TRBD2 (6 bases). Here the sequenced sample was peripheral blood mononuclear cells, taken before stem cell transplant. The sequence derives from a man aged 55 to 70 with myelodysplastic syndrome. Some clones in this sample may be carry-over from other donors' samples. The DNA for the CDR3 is TGCGCCAGCAGCCCTGGGACTTCCGACAATGAGCAGTTCTTC. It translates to CASSPGTSDNEQFF.